This T cell receptor beta chain emerged from a study of graft-versus-host responses after intestinal transplantation (dated by TCRdb to 2020 to 2023). Describing the broader study: The transplants that recipients got were multivisceral, liver-intestinal, or isolated intestinal. Alloreactive clones were identified by sequencing pre-transplant mixed lymphocyte reaction products and comparing them with unstimulated pre-transplant donor and recipient T cells. A peak of at least 4% donor T cells among recipient peripheral blood mononuclear cells was the definition used for donor T cell macrochimerism. Every recipient was given anti-thymocyte globulin induction, then maintenance tacrolimus and steroids for two to three years. Rather than being sequenced by the commercial service, samples from a few later patients were sequenced in-house on an Illumina MiSeq and processed with MiXCR. After intestinal transplantation, graft-versus-host and host-versus-graft alloreactive T cell clones were followed in the graft, circulation and bone marrow using bulk TCR-beta CDR3 sequencing. A cohort of around 25 intestinal transplant recipients, including one retransplant, was enrolled, and a few patients lacking pretransplant specimens were excluded.

Study-level results and caveats: GvH clones were detected in recipient bone marrow, and some appeared earlier in ileal mucosa or blood, consistent with an intestinal mucosal origin. The relatively low number and heterogeneity of intestinal transplant patients limited the conclusions. In the allografts of patients with donor T cell macrochimerism, GvH to HvG T cell clonal ratios were high. Early after transplant, peak levels of circulating GvH clones were found to be associated with declines in HvG clones.

The library relied on the immunoSEQ multiplex PCR assay. High-throughput TCR-beta CDR3 sequencing of genomic DNA from most patients was performed by Adaptive Biotechnologies. The paper's processing steps were these. TCR sequencing data for 15 to 20 patients were retrieved from Adaptive's ImmunoSEQ software; three other patients were processed with MiXCR and VDJtools. CDR3 nucleotide sequences shared between donor and recipient were removed because the origin of such sequences could not be assigned. To be classed as alloreactive, a clone needed at least 2-fold expansion over unstimulated cells and a minimum CFSE-low frequency of 0.002% (template counts) or 0.001% (read counts). Clones were considered mappable if detected in sequenced pre-transplant spleen, lymph node, or MLR CFSE-low populations of the donor or recipient. Cumulative frequency of alloreactive clones was calculated as a percentage of all sequences weighted by copy number. This immuneACCESS table, as held by TCRdb, lists in-frame sequences with V and J called but not all clones. Of the missing ones, under half trace to an unresolved V gene in checked studies; the others have no known cause. The V and J calls and the clone size are those of that table, but D and trimming were determined from the DNA. Counted in this sample were under 20,000 clones; about 74% of them appeared once. The biggest ten clones account for 3% to 4.5% of the sample.

Dithiothreitol, EDTA incubations and collagenase D digestion were used to isolate intraepithelial and lamina propria lymphocytes from graft specimens. Bulk TCR-beta sequencing was performed on serial intestinal graft biopsy specimens collected as late as 600 days after transplant. CDR1 and CDR2 (KGHSH, LQKENI) derive from the germline V gene. The CDR3 starts with the cysteine, ends with the phenylalanine, and has 19 residues. CDR3 DNA only is kept here, 57 bases in frame from base 1. V was cut back by 9 bases and J by 0 bases, leaving a gap of 28 bases between them. Notes on this clone: What antigen it recognizes has not been identified. Base qualities are missing; no much larger clone stands one base away.

The specimen was ileum tissue, collected 14 days after transplant. The V and J genes are TRBV18 and TRBJ2-3, and perhaps TRBD1 as D gene, on 6 matching bases. The receptor was derived from a human patient who received an intestinal transplant, so some T cells may come from the graft donor. The DNA reads TGTGCCAGTTCCATCGAATGGACAGCTTCAGGCCTTAGCACAGATACGCAGTATTTT. This codes for CASSIEWTASGLSTDTQYF.